This T cell receptor beta chain was retrieved from a study of shared clonotypes between healthy human individuals. Germline V gives CDR1 SGHTA, CDR2 FQGNSA. V lost 1 base, J lost 14 bases, and 15 bases lay in between. There are 13 residues in the CDR3. Assay used: immunoSEQ multiplex PCR; TCRdb lists only in-frame clones, some missing. The sample contains a few million clones, approximately 93% of which appear only once. Donation came from healthy HIV-negative adults that had no recent acute infections or vaccinations. Partitioning of CD4+ cells yielded a CD45RA+ naive subset and a CD45RA-negative memory subset. Study-level points and caveats: Clonotypes which were not shared had lower generation probabilities than clonotypes that all four donors shared.

Notes on this clone: The antigen is not known.

The specimen sequenced was naive CD4+ T cells from PBMCs. Described subset: CD45RA+ positively selected. The J gene is TRBJ1-5, the V gene TRBV7-2; D is undetermined. The sequence came from a man aged 18 to 30 in good health. Some clones in this sample may be carry-over from other donors' samples. CDR3: CASSLERLQEEHF. CDR3 nucleotide sequence: TGTGCCAGCAGCTTAGAACGGCTTCAAGAGGAGCATTTT.